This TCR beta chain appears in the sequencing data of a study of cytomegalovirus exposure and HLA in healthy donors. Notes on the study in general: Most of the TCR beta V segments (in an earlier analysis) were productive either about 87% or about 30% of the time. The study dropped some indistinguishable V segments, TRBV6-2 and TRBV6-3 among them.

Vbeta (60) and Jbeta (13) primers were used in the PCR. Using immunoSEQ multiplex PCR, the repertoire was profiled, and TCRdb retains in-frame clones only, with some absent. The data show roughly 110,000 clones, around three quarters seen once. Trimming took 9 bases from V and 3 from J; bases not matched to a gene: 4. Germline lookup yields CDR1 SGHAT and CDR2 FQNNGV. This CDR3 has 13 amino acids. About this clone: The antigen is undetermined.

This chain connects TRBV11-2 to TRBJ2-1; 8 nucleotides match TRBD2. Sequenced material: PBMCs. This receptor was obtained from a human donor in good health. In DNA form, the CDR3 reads TGTGCCAGTACTAGCGGCATCTACAATGAGCAGTTCTTC. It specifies CASTSGIYNEQFF.